These 25 T cell receptor beta chains share one sample of origin, sequenced in a study of brain T cells in children with intractable seizures. Sequenced by immunoSEQ multiplex PCR; TCRdb stores in-frame clones only, minus some. The sample records tens of thousands of clones, about 96% being singletons. The sample here was peripheral blood, taken at surgery. These receptors were collected from a boy under two years old with focal cortical dysplasia and intractable seizures.

The rearrangement links TRBV19 to TRBJ2-2; the match to TRBD1 covers 7 bases. The CDR3 is 16 residues long. Per germline, CDR1 LNHDA and CDR2 SQIVND (reference sequence). The V segment lost 4 bases and the J segment 7 bases; nucleotides outside the gene matches: 12. CDR3 residues: CASSSPLTGFGGELFF. The CDR3 bases are TGTGCCAGTAGTAGCCCCCTGACAGGGTTTGGCGGGGAGCTGTTTTTT.

This chain joins TRBV18 and TRBJ1-3; no clear D gene. The CDR3 length is 17 residues. Germline V gives CDR1 KGHSH, CDR2 LQKENI. Trimming took off 3 bases at V and 0 bases at J, with 15 bases between the two ends. The CDR3 is CASSPDIRGPSGNTIYF. In DNA form, the CDR3 reads TGTGCCAGCTCACCCGACATCCGGGGTCCCTCTGGAAACACCATATATTTT.

This clone came up once. V gene TRBV21-1 combines with J gene TRBJ2-5; the D call TRBD2 from the table was never checked on the DNA. TRBV21-1 corresponds to a pseudogene. This CDR3 is 16 amino acids long. The CDR3 loop is CASSKVRLAGEETQYF. The DNA for the CDR3 is TGTGCCAGCAGCAAAGTGCGGCTAGCGGGAGAAGAGACCCAGTACTTC.

The V and J genes are TRBV19 and TRBJ2-3; 10 nucleotides agree with TRBD2. Germline CDR1 is LNHDA and CDR2 is SQIVND (reference sequence). This CDR3 has 14 residues. Trimming cost V 3 bases and J 5 bases; bases outside gene matches: 2. CDR3 nucleotides: TGTGCCAGTAGTATGGCTAGCGGGAGAGATACGCAGTATTTT. The encoded protein is CASSMASGRDTQYF.

The gene calls are TRBV6-5 and TRBJ1-2; TRBD1 aligns across 8 bases. The CDR3 covers 13 residues. Trimming removed 6 bases from V and 6 bases from J; junction bases left unmatched: 6. CDR1 is MNHEY, CDR2 SVGAGI, per germline. CDR3 sequence (DNA): TGTGCCAGCAGGATGACAGGGGTAAATGGCTACACCTTC. Encoded protein: CASRMTGVNGYTF.

The CDR3 reads CASRRAGTSGRTDTQYF. The CDR3 coding sequence is TGTGCCAGCAGGAGAGCCGGGACTAGCGGTCGCACAGATACGCAGTATTTT. The rearrangement joins TRBV11-2 to TRBJ2-3; 11 positions match TRBD2. J gave up 1 base and V 6 bases, and 9 bases lay outside the gene matches. From germline, CDR1 is SGHAT and CDR2 FQNNGV. The CDR3 has 17 residues. The full variable domain, with the rest looked up from reference TRBV11-2 and TRBJ2-3, is EAGVAQSPRYKIIEKRQSVAFWCNPISGHATLYWYQQILGQGPKLLIQFQNNGVVDDSQLPKDRFSAERLKGVDSTLKIQPAKLEDSAVYLCASRRAGTSGRTDTQYFGPGTRLTVL.

This clone was detected only a few times. This chain joins TRBV19 and TRBJ2-3; 13 nucleotides agree with TRBD2. V shed 3 bases and J 6 bases; nucleotides not matched to a gene: 3. Per germline, CDR1 LNHDA and CDR2 SQIVND (reference sequence). This CDR3 is built from 15 residues. CDR3 bases: TGTGCCAGTAGTATTAGACTAGCGGGAGGCGATACGCAGTATTTT. Protein: CASSIRLAGGDTQYF.

This clone was counted a single time. This sequence joins TRBV6-1 and TRBJ2-5, with TRBD1 matching over 12 bases. The CDR3 runs 17 residues. Germline V gene lookup returns CDR1 MNHNS and CDR2 SASEGT. The V segment lost 2 bases and the J segment 4 bases; nucleotides outside the gene matches: 8. In DNA, the CDR3 is TGTGCCAGCAGTGAATTGTTTGGGACAGGGGGCGCAGAGACCCAGTACTTC. It codes for CASSELFGTGGAETQYF.

V usage is TRBV28 and J usage is TRBJ1-1, with D perhaps TRBD1 (5 bases). From germline, CDR1 is MDHEN and CDR2 SYDVKM. CDR3 length equals 13 residues. Between the trimmed V and J ends, which lost 1 base and 5 bases, there was a span of 8 bases. The CDR3: CASSLSGHTEAFF. The CDR3, as DNA: TGTGCCAGCAGTTTATCAGGACATACTGAAGCTTTCTTT.

The rearrangement joins TRBV11-3 to TRBJ2-1; 10 bases are shared with TRBD2. J was trimmed by 8 bases and V by 4 bases; bases with no gene match: 8. The germline CDR1 and CDR2 sequences are SGHNT and YENEEA. The CDR3 contains 15 residues. In nucleotides, the CDR3 is TGTGCCAGCAGCTCTAGCGGGAGAGACTCCTATGAGCAGTTCTTC. Protein product: CASSSSGRDSYEQFF.

J is TRBJ2-7 and V is TRBV5-1; possible D gene TRBD1, 6 bases. This CDR3 comprises 14 residues. With 2 bases removed from V and 7 bases from J, the gap between germline ends came to 16 bases. Germline CDR1 is SGHRS and CDR2 is YFSETQ. This CDR3 reads CASSFAGESWEQYF. In DNA, the CDR3 is TGCGCCAGCAGCTTTGCAGGGGAAAGCTGGGAGCAGTACTTC. The variable domain in full, completed from reference TRBV5-1 and TRBJ2-7, reads KAGVTQTPRYLIKTRGQQVTLSCSPISGHRSVSWYQQTPGQGLQFLFEYFSETQRNKGNFPGRFSGRQFSNSRSEMNVSTLELGDSALYLCASSFAGESWEQYFGPGTRLTVT.

The J gene is TRBJ1-5, the V gene TRBV24-1; D not resolved. CDR1 KGHDR and CDR2 SFDVKD come from the germline V gene. The CDR3 sequence is 13 residues long. Trimming pared 9 bases from V and 0 bases from J, leaving 8 bases between. CDR3 sequence reads: CATGLDSNQPQHF. DNA for the CDR3: TGTGCCACCGGGCTTGATAGCAATCAGCCCCAGCATTTT.

The chain has TRBV19 and TRBJ2-4, with 10 positions matching TRBD2. The CDR3 is made up of 18 amino acids. Germline V lookup: CDR1 LNHDA, CDR2 SQIVND (reference sequence). V lost 3 bases and J lost 11; bases outside the gene matches: 19. The CDR3: CASSIVWSSGSWLTFQYF. For the CDR3, the DNA is TGTGCCAGTAGTATCGTATGGTCTAGCGGGAGTTGGCTGACATTTCAGTACTTC. Filled out from reference TRBV19 and TRBJ2-4, the complete variable domain reads DGGITQSPKYLFRKEGQNVTLSCEQNLNHDAMYWYRQDPGQGLRLIYYSQIVNDFQKGDIAEGYSVSREKKESFPLTVTSAQKNPTAFYLCASSIVWSSGSWLTFQYFGAGTRLSVL.

This clone was seen a handful of times. The chain is built from TRBV19 and TRBJ1-5; D is possibly TRBD1 (5 bases). Per the germline V gene, CDR1 is LNHDA and CDR2 is SQIVND (reference sequence). V was trimmed by 5 bases and J by 0 bases, leaving 14 bases between them. CDR3 size: 16 residues. CDR3 DNA: TGTGCCAGTAGTCCAGGGCAGATCTATAGCAATCAGCCCCAGCATTTT. It yields the protein CASSPGQIYSNQPQHF. The whole variable domain, remainder taken from reference TRBV19 and TRBJ1-5, is DGGITQSPKYLFRKEGQNVTLSCEQNLNHDAMYWYRQDPGQGLRLIYYSQIVNDFQKGDIAEGYSVSREKKESFPLTVTSAQKNPTAFYLCASSPGQIYSNQPQHFGDGTRLSIL.

This chain connects TRBV3-1 (or the pseudogene TRBV3-2) to TRBJ1-6; a possible D gene is TRBD1 (6 bases). This CDR3 contains 17 residues. V dropped 0 bases and J dropped 11 bases, with 20 bases sitting between them. Germline V gene lookup returns CDR1 LGHDT and CDR2 YNNKEL (reference sequence). The CDR3 protein is CASSQEASRGRGAPLHF. For the CDR3, the DNA is TGTGCCAGCAGCCAAGAGGCCAGTCGGGGGCGGGGGGCACCCCTCCACTTT.

The V and J genes are TRBV4-2 and TRBJ2-1; maybe TRBD2 (6 bases). Trimming pared 2 bases from V and 3 bases from J, leaving 14 bases between. The CDR3 consists of 16 residues. Germline V gene sequence: CDR1 LGHNA, CDR2 YNFKEQ. CDR3 nucleotides: TGTGCCAGCAGCCAACTCCTTCCCGGGGGCTACAATGAGCAGTTCTTC. Amino acid sequence: CASSQLLPGGYNEQFF.

The chain carries TRBV27 and TRBJ2-1; 14 nucleotides align to TRBD2. CDR1 is MNHEY, CDR2 SMNVEV, per germline (reference sequence). The length of the CDR3 is 16 residues. V lost 5 bases to trimming and J lost 7 bases; unmatched junction nucleotides: 7. The CDR3 nucleotides are TGTGCCAGCAGTCCCCGACTAGCGGGGGGGATGAATGAGCAGTTCTTC. Residues: CASSPRLAGGMNEQFF.

The chain links TRBV29-1 to TRBJ2-7, with 7 bases lining up with TRBD2. Germline CDR1 and CDR2: SQVTM and ANQGSEA. This CDR3 is built from 13 residues. V lost 3 bases, J lost 2 bases, and 4 bases stayed unmatched. CDR3 loop: CSVESSGPYEQYF. For the CDR3, the DNA is TGCAGCGTTGAGAGTAGCGGGCCCTACGAGCAGTACTTC.

J is TRBJ1-2 and V is TRBV7-6, with D uncertain. Germline CDR1 reads SGHVS; CDR2 reads FNYEAQ. Trimming shortened V by 5 bases and J by 1 base, and 14 bases separated the two germline ends. The length of the CDR3 is 15 residues. In DNA, the CDR3 is TGTGCCAGCAGCCCTAGACACCCTGATAACTATGGCTACACCTTC. Protein product: CASSPRHPDNYGYTF.

CDR3 sequence (DNA): TGTGCTAGTGGGACGAACACCGGGGAGCTGTTTTTT. This translates into CASGTNTGELFF. V gene TRBV12-5 combines with J gene TRBJ2-2; no firm D call. V was clipped by 6 bases and J by 0 bases, with 2 bases between them. The length of the CDR3 is 12 residues. Germline CDR1 is LGHNT and CDR2 is FRNRAP. Full variable domain (rest looked up from reference TRBV12-5 and TRBJ2-2): DARVTQTPRHKVTEMGQEVTMRCQPILGHNTVFWYRQTMMQGLELLAYFRNRAPLDDSGMPKDRFSAEMPDATLATLKIQPSEPRDSAVYFCASGTNTGELFFGEGSRLTVL.

The CDR3 DNA sequence: TGTGCCAGCAGCTTAGCGGACAGACCCAGCTCTGGGGCCAACGTCCTGACTTTC. This sequence encodes CASSLADRPSSGANVLTF. This sequence joins TRBV7-9 and TRBJ2-6, with D maybe TRBD1 (6 bases). V was pared by 0 bases and J by 0 bases, with 12 bases between. Germline CDR1 reads SEHNR; CDR2 reads FQNEAQ (reference sequence). This CDR3 spans 18 amino acids.

The chain uses TRBV3-1 (or the pseudogene TRBV3-2) and TRBJ1-1; possibly TRBD1 for D (5 bases). The CDR3 extends over 16 amino acids. CDR1 LGHDT and CDR2 YNNKEL come from the germline V gene (reference sequence). The V gene lost 0 bases and the J gene lost 0 bases, with 11 bases spanning the gap. The CDR3 spells CASSQDRGFMNTEAFF. The CDR3 DNA reads as TGTGCCAGCAGCCAAGATAGGGGCTTCATGAACACTGAAGCTTTCTTT.

This chain joins TRBV6-2 or TRBV6-3 and TRBJ2-1; 8 nucleotides line up with TRBD1. Unmatched junction bases numbered 2, after V lost 6 bases and J lost 7 bases. CDR1 MNHEY and CDR2 SVGEGT come from the germline V gene. The CDR3 loop spans 12 amino acids. The CDR3 DNA reads as TGTGCCAGCAGCCGACAGGGGAATGAGCAGTTCTTC. Translating gives CASSRQGNEQFF.

The chain has TRBV12-5 and TRBJ1-3; maybe TRBD1 (6 bases). The length of the CDR3 is 14 residues. The V end was cut by 1 base, the J end by 4 bases, with 8 bases between. In germline, CDR1 is LGHNT, CDR2 FRNRAP. CDR3 residues: CASGLGQGGNTIYF. CDR3 DNA sequence: TGTGCTAGTGGTTTGGGCCAGGGGGGAAACACCATATATTTT.

This rearrangement joins TRBV15 to TRBJ1-2; a weak D match, TRBD1 (6 bases). Trimming took off 4 bases at V and 5 bases at J, with 14 bases between the two ends. CDR1 LNHNV and CDR2 YYDKDF come from the germline V gene (reference sequence). The CDR3 consists of 14 residues. The CDR3: CATSTTRGAYGYTF. DNA for the CDR3: TGTGCCACCAGCACCACAAGGGGGGCATATGGCTACACCTTC. Full variable domain (remainder filled in from reference TRBV15 and TRBJ1-2): DAMVIQNPRYQVTQFGKPVTLSCSQTLNHNVMYWYQQKSSQAPKLLFHYYDKDFNNEADTPDNFQSRRPNTSFCFLDIRSPGLGDTAMYLCATSTTRGAYGYTFGSGTRLTVV.